These T cell receptor beta chains were read from a single sample in a study of blood T cell repertoires in COVID-19. Data came from immunoSEQ multiplex PCR; TCRdb stores just in-frame clones and leaves some out. Seen here are a few hundred thousand clones, over 75% observed once, and the top ten hold more than 9%. The sequencing input was peripheral blood. All receptors come from a woman in her thirties with COVID-19, enrolled during active disease. Each CDR3 is given with its conserved first and last residue. Part of the rows lack a size; the others show once, few, many or a class for expanded clones.

TRBJ2-4 TRBV20-1 NA CSARLRTKTVF
TRBJ2-7 TRBV7-2 NA CASSLMPSGRARFYEQYF
TRBJ2-3 TRBV6-5 NA CASSYSTGLTDTQYF
TRBJ2-1 TRBV4-2 NA CASSLRLASYNEQFF
TRBJ1-4 TRBV24-1 NA CATSRDSEKLFF
TRBJ1-4 TRBV2 few CASSSEGDKDEKLFF
TRBJ2-1 TRBV7-8 NA CASSSGLAGYNEQFF
TRBJ2-1 TRBV29-1 NA CSVEDLLAGSNEQFF
TRBJ1-4 TRBV6-5 NA CASSYGQPEKLFF
TRBJ2-3 TRBV7-3 NA CASSRSGITDTQYF
TRBJ2-5 TRBV29-1 NA CSVEGGQGVETQYF
TRBJ1-1 TRBV14 NA CASSPTGVTEAFF
TRBJ1-1 TRBV30 NA CAWAGQSEAFF